Listed here is a single T cell receptor beta chain. The antigen is undetermined. At one of its ends the junction is not consistent with the germline gene, which may arise from a read error. Three nested ARM-PCR rounds with V-beta and C-beta primers built TCRB libraries. TCRB-specific cDNA synthesis used 0.5 to 0.65 ug of total RNA. These TCRB libraries lack any described unique molecular identifiers. A single record per CDR3 protein comes from TCRdb applying MiXCR to the multiplex PCR reads. Of 25,000 to 35,000 distinct CDR3 sequences in the sample, 60% to 65% were seen once. CDR3 size: 15 residues. Germline CDR1 and CDR2: SQVTM and ANQGSEA. The data are from a study of tumor-infiltrating lymphocytes in glioblastoma multiforme. General observations from the study: TCR plus mutation findings rest on a single glioblastoma patient. No surface-marker sorting into functional T cell subtypes was done.

This clonotype was sampled from a male donor with glioblastoma. Specimen: brain tumor tissue. V is TRBV29-1 and J is TRBJ2-1; no definite D call. In DNA, the CDR3 is TGCAGCGAGTTAACTATCTCAGCCACCTATAATGAGCAGTTCTTC. It translates to CSELTISATYNEQFF.